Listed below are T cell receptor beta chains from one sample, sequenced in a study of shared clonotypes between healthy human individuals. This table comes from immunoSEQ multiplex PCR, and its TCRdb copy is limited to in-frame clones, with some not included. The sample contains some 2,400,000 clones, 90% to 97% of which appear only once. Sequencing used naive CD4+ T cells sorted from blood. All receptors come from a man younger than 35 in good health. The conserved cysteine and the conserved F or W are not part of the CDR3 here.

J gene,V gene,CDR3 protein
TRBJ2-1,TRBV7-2,ASSPRTSGRYGEQF
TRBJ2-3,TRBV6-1,ASSENLGGGSTDTQY
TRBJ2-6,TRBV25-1,ASSASGANVLT
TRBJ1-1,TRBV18,ASSPSTGLNTEAF
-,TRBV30,AWEDSYEQY
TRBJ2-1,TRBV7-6,ASSLGPTTLSYNEQF
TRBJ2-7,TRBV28,ASSFMIWGQGAYEQY
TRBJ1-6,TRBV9,ASSPRQVASYNSPLH
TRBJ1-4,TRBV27,ASSFRQGEKLF
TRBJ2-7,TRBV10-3,AIFGGTGDYEQY
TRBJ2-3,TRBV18,ASSTMDTQY
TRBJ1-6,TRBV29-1,SAKQGNSPLH
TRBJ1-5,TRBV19,ATDASDRGNQPQH
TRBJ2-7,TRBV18,ASSKGTAGEQY
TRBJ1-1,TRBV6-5,ASRGGGGTEAF
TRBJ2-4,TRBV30,AWTGGGKNIQY
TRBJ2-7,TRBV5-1,ASSSSPSGRENEQY
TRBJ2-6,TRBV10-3,AIRTGAGANVLT
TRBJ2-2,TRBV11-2,ASAGTGGAGTGELF